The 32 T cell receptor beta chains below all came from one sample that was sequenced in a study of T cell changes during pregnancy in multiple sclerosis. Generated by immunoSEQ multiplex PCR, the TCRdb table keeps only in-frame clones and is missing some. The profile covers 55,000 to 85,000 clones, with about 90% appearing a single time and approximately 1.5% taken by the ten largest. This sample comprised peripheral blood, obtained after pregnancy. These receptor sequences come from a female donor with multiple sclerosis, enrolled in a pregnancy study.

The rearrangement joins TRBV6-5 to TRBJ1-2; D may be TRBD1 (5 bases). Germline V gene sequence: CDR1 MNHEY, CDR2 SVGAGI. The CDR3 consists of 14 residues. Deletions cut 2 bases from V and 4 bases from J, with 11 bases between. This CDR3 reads CASSYRGSSYGYTF. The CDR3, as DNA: TGTGCCAGCAGTTACAGGGGCTCGAGCTATGGCTACACCTTC.

CDR3 amino acids: CASSPQGGDTGELFF. CDR3 in DNA: TGTGCCAGCAGTCCCCAGGGAGGGGACACCGGGGAGCTGTTTTTT. The chain recombines TRBV6-4 with TRBJ2-2; TRBD2 matches at 7 bases. CDR3 length equals 15 residues. Germline V gene lookup returns CDR1 MRHNA and CDR2 SNTAGT. V lost 5 bases, J lost 3 bases, and 6 bases stayed unmatched.

CDR3 sequence (DNA): TGCAGCGTCCAAAGACTAGCGGGAGGTCTTGAAGAGCAGTACTTC. Translating gives CSVQRLAGGLEEQYF. The genes are TRBV29-1 and TRBJ2-7; 13 bases fit TRBD2. V dropped 6 bases and J dropped 7; count of bases not matched to a gene: 12. This CDR3 has 15 residues. Germline CDR1 and CDR2: SQVTM and ANQGSEA.

CDR3 sequence: CASSLNSVGTPETQYF. The CDR3 DNA reads as TGCGCCAGCAGCTTGAATTCGGTGGGGACACCCGAGACCCAGTACTTC. The V gene is TRBV5-1, the J gene TRBJ2-5, with a possible D match to TRBD1 (6 bases). V gave up 1 base and J gave up 5 bases, with 18 bases separating them. CDR1 SGHRS and CDR2 YFSETQ come from the germline V gene. This CDR3 has 16 amino acids.

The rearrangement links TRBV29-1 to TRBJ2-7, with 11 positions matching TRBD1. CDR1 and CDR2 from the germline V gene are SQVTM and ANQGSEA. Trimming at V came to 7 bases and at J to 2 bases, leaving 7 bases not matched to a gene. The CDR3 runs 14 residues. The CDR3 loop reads CSAGGGQGAYEQYF. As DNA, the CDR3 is TGCAGCGCTGGAGGGGGACAGGGGGCCTACGAGCAGTACTTC.

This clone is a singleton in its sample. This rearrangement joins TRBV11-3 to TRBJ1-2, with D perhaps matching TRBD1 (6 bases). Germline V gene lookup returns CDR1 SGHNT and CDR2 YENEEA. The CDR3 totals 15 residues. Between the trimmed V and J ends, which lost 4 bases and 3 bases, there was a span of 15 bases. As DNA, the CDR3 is TGTGCCAGCAGCTACCCTCCGGGACATCACTATGGCTACACCTTC. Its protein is CASSYPPGHHYGYTF.

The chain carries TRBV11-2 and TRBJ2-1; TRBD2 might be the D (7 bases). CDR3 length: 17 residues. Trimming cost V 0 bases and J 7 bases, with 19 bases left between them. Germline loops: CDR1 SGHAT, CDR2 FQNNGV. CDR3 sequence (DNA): TGTGCCAGCAGCTTAGATCGGGGGGCGGGCTCCTTGAATGAGCAGTTCTTC. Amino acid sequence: CASSLDRGAGSLNEQFF.

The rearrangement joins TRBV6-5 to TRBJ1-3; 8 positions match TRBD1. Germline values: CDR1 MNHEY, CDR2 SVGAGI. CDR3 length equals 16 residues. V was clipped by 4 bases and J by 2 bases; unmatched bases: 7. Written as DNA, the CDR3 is TGTGCCAGCAGTTCGCGGACAGGGAGTGCTGGAAACACCATATATTTT. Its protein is CASSSRTGSAGNTIYF.

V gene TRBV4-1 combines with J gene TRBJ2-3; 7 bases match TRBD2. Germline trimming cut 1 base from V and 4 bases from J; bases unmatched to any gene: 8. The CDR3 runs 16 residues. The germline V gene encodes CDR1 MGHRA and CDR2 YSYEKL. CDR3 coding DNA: TGCGCCAGCAGCCAAGTCATGAGCGGGAACCCAGATACGCAGTATTTT. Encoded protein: CASSQVMSGNPDTQYF.

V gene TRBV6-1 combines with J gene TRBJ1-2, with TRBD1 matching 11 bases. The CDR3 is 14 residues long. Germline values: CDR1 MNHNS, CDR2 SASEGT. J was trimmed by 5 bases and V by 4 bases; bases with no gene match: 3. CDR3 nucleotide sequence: TGTGCCAGCAGTGGGGACAGGGGGGGTTATGGCTACACCTTC. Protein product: CASSGDRGGYGYTF.

Written as DNA, the CDR3 is TGTGCCAGCTCACCCGGCCAGGGCGCTTTCTTT. Translating gives CASSPGQGAFF. The gene calls are TRBV18 and TRBJ1-1, with D maybe TRBD1 (5 bases). CDR1 KGHSH and CDR2 LQKENI come from the germline V gene. The CDR3 runs to 11 residues. The V end was cut by 3 bases, the J end by 11 bases, with 10 bases between.

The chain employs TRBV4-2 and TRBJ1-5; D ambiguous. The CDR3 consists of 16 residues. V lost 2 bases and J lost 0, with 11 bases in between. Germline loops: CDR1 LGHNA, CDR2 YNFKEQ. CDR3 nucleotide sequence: TGTGCCAGCAGCCAACGGGGAGAAGCTAGCAATCAGCCCCAGCATTTT. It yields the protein CASSQRGEASNQPQHF.

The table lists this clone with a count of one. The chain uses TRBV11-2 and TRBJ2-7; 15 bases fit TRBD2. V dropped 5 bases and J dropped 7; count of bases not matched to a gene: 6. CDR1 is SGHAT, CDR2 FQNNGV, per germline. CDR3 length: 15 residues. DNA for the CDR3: TGTGCCAGCAGCCTGGGACTAGCGGGAGGCTTAGAGCAGTACTTC. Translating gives CASSLGLAGGLEQYF.

CDR3 in DNA: TGCGCCAGCAGCTTGTCCTACCCTGGAAACACCATATATTTT. Protein: CASSLSYPGNTIYF. The rearrangement uses TRBV5-1 and TRBJ1-3; D ambiguous. The CDR3 is 14 amino acids. The V gene's germline CDR1 is SGHRS and CDR2 YFSETQ. The V gene lost 1 base and the J gene lost 2 bases, with 7 bases spanning the gap.

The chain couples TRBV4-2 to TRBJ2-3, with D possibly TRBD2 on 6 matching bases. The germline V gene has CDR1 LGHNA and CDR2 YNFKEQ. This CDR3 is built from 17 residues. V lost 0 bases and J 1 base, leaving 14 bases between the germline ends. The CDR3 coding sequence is TGTGCCAGCAGCCAAGATCCAGCGGGTAGGGGCACAGATACGCAGTATTTT. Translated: CASSQDPAGRGTDTQYF.

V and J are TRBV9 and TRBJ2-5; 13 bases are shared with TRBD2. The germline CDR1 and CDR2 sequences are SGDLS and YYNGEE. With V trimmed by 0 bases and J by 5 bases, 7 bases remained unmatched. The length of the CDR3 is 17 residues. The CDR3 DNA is TGTGCCAGCAGCGTAGAAGGACTAGCGGGAGTTTTGGAGACCCAGTACTTC. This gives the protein CASSVEGLAGVLETQYF.

The CDR3 DNA follows: TGTGCCAGCTCCCTAACAAGCCCCACAGGGGACGAAGCTTTCTTT. Translated: CASSLTSPTGDEAFF. The genes are TRBV18 and TRBJ1-1, with TRBD1 matching over 7 bases. V lost 6 bases to trimming and J lost 8 bases; unmatched junction nucleotides: 15. The germline gives CDR1 KGHSH, CDR2 LQKENI. CDR3 length: 15 amino acids.

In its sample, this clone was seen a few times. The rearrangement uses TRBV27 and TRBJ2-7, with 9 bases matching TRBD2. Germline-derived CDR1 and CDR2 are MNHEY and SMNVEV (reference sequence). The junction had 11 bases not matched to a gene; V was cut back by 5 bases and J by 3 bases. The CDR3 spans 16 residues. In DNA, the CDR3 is TGTGCCAGCAGTCCCTCTAGCGGGACTCAATACTACGAGCAGTACTTC. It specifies CASSPSSGTQYYEQYF.

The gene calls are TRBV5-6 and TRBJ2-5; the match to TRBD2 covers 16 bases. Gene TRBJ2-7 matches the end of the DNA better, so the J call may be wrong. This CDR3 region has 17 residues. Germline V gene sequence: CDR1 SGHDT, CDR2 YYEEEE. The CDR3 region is CASSPGLAGGPSYEQYF. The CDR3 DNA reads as TGTGCCAGCAGCCCGGGACTAGCGGGAGGGCCGTCCTACGAGCAGTACTTC.

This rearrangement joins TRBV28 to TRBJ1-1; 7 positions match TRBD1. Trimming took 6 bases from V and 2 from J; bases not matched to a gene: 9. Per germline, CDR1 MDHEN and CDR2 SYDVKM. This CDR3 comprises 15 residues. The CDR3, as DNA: TGTGCCAGCAGCCCCCCCGGGACAGTCAACACTGAAGCTTTCTTT. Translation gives CASSPPGTVNTEAFF.

The CDR3 coding sequence is TGTGCCAGCAGTGGAACGGGGGGGGGTTGGGGCACTGAAGCTTTCTTT. It codes for CASSGTGGGWGTEAFF. The gene calls are TRBV6-1 and TRBJ1-1; possible D gene TRBD1, 5 bases. Trimming left V 4 bases short and J 4 bases short, with 19 bases between. CDR3 length: 16 amino acids. Germline assignment: CDR1 MNHNS and CDR2 SASEGT.

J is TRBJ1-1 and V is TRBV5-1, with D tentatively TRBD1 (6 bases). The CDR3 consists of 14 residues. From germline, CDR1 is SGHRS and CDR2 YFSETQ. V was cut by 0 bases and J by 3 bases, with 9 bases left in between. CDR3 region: CASSLDREDTEAFF. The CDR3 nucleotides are TGCGCCAGCAGCTTGGACAGGGAAGACACTGAAGCTTTCTTT.

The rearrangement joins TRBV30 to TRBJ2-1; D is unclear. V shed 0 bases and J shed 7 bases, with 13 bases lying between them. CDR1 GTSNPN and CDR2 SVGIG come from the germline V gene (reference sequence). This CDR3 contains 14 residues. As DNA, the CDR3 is TGTGCCTGGAGTGTACGGAGACCAGCAAATGAGCAGTTCTTC. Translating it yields CAWSVRRPANEQFF.

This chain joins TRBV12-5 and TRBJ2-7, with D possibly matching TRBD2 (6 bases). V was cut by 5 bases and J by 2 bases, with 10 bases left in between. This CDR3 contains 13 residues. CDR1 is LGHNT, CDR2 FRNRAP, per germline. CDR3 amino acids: CASGPGGPYEQYF. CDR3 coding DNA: TGTGCTAGTGGTCCCGGGGGACCCTACGAGCAGTACTTC.

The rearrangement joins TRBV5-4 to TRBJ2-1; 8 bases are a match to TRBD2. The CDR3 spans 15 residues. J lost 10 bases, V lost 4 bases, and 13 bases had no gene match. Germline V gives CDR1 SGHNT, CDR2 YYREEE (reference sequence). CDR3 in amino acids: CASSPISGTTIEQFF. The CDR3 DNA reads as TGTGCCAGCAGCCCTATTAGCGGGACTACAATAGAGCAGTTCTTC.

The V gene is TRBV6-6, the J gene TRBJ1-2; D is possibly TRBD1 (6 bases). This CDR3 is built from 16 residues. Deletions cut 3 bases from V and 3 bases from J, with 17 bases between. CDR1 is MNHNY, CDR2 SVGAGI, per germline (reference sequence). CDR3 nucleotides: TGTGCCAGCAGTTATCCGGAACAGGGATCGGACTATGGCTACACCTTC. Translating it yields CASSYPEQGSDYGYTF.

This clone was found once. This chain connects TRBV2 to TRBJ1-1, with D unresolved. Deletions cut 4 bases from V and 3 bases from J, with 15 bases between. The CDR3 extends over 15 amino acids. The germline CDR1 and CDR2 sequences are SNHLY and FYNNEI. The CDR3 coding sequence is TGTGCCAGCAGTGGTGTCCGGGCAGCGGACACTGAAGCTTTCTTT. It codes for CASSGVRAADTEAFF.

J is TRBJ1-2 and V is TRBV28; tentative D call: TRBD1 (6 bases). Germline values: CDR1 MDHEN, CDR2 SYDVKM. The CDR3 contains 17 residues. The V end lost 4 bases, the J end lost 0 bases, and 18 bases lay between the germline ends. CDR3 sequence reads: CASSSTGDYSPNYGYTF. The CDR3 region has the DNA TGTGCCAGCAGTTCGACAGGCGACTACTCTCCTAACTATGGCTACACCTTC.

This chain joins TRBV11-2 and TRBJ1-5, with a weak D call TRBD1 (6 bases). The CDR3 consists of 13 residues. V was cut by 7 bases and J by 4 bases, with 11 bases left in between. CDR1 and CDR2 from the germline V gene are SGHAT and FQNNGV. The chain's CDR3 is CASTAQGNQPQHF. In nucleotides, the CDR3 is TGTGCCAGCACCGCCCAGGGGAATCAGCCCCAGCATTTT.

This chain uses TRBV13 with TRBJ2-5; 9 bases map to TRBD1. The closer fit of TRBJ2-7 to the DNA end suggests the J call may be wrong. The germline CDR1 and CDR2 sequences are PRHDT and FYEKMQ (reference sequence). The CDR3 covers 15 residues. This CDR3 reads CASSPGGQGGNEQYF. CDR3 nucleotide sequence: TGTGCCAGCAGCCCTGGGGGACAGGGTGGGAACGAGCAGTACTTC.

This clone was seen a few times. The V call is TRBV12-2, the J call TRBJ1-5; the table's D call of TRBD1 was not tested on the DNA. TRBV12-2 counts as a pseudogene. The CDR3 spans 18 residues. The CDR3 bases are TGTGCAAGTCGCTTAGCGGGACAGGGAGGAGTTCGCAATCAGCCCCAGCATTTT. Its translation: CASRLAGQGGVRNQPQHF.

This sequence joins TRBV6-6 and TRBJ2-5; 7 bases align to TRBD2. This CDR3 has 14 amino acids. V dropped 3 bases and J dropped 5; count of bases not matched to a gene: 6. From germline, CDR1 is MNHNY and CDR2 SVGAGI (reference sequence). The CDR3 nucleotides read TGTGCCAGCAGTTATCGGACTAGGGAGGAGACCCAGTACTTC. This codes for CASSYRTREETQYF.